This is a list of T cell receptor beta chains from one sample in a study of blood T cells in healthy people across ages. TCRdb re-called the 5' RACE reads through MiXCR, storing one row per CDR3 protein. The sample lists about 1.4 million distinct CDR3 sequences, around 55% occurring once. Input material: blood. These receptors came from a man in his late teens or twenties in good health. CDR3s include the opening cysteine and the closing phenylalanine or tryptophan. The D gene is left open where the match is weak. A clone size is listed for some rows: how often the clone was seen (once, few, many), or a class if it is expanded.

J | size | D | V | DNA | CDR3
TRBJ2-1 | . | . | TRBV4-1 | TGCGCCAGCAGCCAAGAATGGGGTGCGGCTAGTTGGCGCAATGAGCAGTTCTTC | CASSQEWGAASWRNEQFF
TRBJ2-3 | . | . | TRBV5-1 | TGCGCCAGCAGCTTAACGGCGTTCAAGCAAGATACGCAGTATTTT | CASSLTAFKQDTQYF
TRBJ2-3 | . | . | TRBV7-2 | TGTGCCAGCAGCAACCAGGCTAGCGCCAGCACAGATACGCAGTATTTT | CASSNQASASTDTQYF
TRBJ2-7 | . | TRBD2 | TRBV6-5 | TGTGCCAGCCGGGTGGTAGCGGGCGTTGGCTCCTACGAGCAGTACTTC | CASRVVAGVGSYEQYF
TRBJ2-7 | few | . | TRBV29-1 | TGCAGCGTAACCGGGCCCTTAGGCGAGCAGTACTTC | CSVTGPLGEQYF
TRBJ1-6 | once | . | TRBV13 | TGTGCCAGCAGCCCTGGGGTTAATTCACCCCTCCACTTT | CASSPGVNSPLHF
TRBJ2-7 | . | . | TRBV4-1 | TGCGCCAGCAGCCACCTAACGAGGCCTAATGAGCAGTACTTC | CASSHLTRPNEQYF
TRBJ2-1 | . | TRBD1 | TRBV20-1 | TGCAGTGCTAGGGCAGGGGGCTACAATGAGCAGTTCTTC | CSARAGGYNEQFF
TRBJ2-7 | . | . | TRBV21-1 | TGTGCCAGCAACGGATCATCCGTTCCCCTCACAGAGCAGTACTTC | CASNGSSVPLTEQYF
TRBJ1-2 | . | . | TRBV12-3/TRBV12-4 | TGTGCCAGCAGTTTTCTGGGGAACTATGGCTACACCTTC | CASSFLGNYGYTF
TRBJ2-3 | . | TRBD2 | TRBV25-1 | TGTGCCAGCAGTAGAAACGCGGGACTAGCGGGACCACGCTCCACAGATACGCAGTATTTT | CASSRNAGLAGPRSTDTQYF
TRBJ2-3 | . | TRBD2 | TRBV27 | TGTGCCAGCAGTTTAGGGACTAGCGGGGTCGGTACGCAGTATTTT | CASSLGTSGVGTQYF
TRBJ2-5 | few | . | TRBV12-3/TRBV12-4 | TGTGCCAGCAGTCCCCCCCACCAAGGGTTGGGGAAGTACCAAGAGACCCAGTACTTC | CASSPPHQGLGKYQETQYF
TRBJ2-5 | few | TRBD2 | TRBV7-2 | TGTGCCAGCAGCTGGACCGGGACTAGCCAAGAGACCCAGTACTTC | CASSWTGTSQETQYF
TRBJ2-3 | . | . | TRBV4-3 | TGCGCCAGCAGCCGAGATAGCCTTACGAATACGCAGTATTTT | CASSRDSLTNTQYF
TRBJ2-1 | . | TRBD2 | TRBV20-1 | TGCAGCGCAACCCCCACTAGCGGGGCCACCTACAATGAGCAGTTCTTC | CSATPTSGATYNEQFF
TRBJ1-1 | once | . | TRBV29-1 | TGCAGCGTTTCAGGGCCCACTGAAGCTTTCTTT | CSVSGPTEAFF
TRBJ1-2 | . | TRBD1 | TRBV30 | TGTGCCTGGAGCTGGACAGGGGAGGCAGGCTACACCTTC | CAWSWTGEAGYTF
TRBJ2-1 | few | . | TRBV9 | TGTGCCAGCAGCTACTTGGACCCTGACAATGAGCAGTTCTTC | CASSYLDPDNEQFF
TRBJ1-1 | . | . | TRBV11-2 | TGTGCCAGCAGCTCCTTAGAGAGAGGAGACACTGAAGCTTTCTTT | CASSSLERGDTEAFF
TRBJ2-1 | . | TRBD1 | TRBV7-6 | TGTGCCAGCAGCACGACAGGGATGAGCAATGAGCAGTTCTTC | CASSTTGMSNEQFF
TRBJ1-5 | few | . | TRBV7-9 | TGTGCCAGCAGCAAAGGAGTCGGCAGTAGCGGGAGCAATCAGCCCCAGCATTTT | CASSKGVGSSGSNQPQHF
TRBJ2-1 | . | . | TRBV6-5 | TGTGCCAGTAAAGAATCTGCGGGATCCAATGAGCAGTTCTTC | CASKESAGSNEQFF
TRBJ1-1 | . | . | TRBV20-1 | TGCAGTGCCCTAAACGCGGTGTCTGAAGCTTTCTTT | CSALNAVSEAFF
TRBJ2-3 | . | . | TRBV6-4 | TGTGCCAGCAGTGATCGGGGCTCAGATACGCAGTATTTT | CASSDRGSDTQYF
TRBJ2-7 | . | . | TRBV4-2 | TGTGCCAGCAGCCAGCAACAAGATTCTCAGGTACACGAGCAGTACTTC | CASSQQQDSQVHEQYF
TRBJ2-1 | . | . | TRBV7-9 | TGTGCCAGCAGCTTAAGCGGGCGCTCCTACAATGAGCAGTTCTTC | CASSLSGRSYNEQFF
TRBJ2-7 | . | . | TRBV7-2 | TGTGCCAGCAGCTTAGCTGGGCAGGGGATCCACGAGCAGTACTTC | CASSLAGQGIHEQYF